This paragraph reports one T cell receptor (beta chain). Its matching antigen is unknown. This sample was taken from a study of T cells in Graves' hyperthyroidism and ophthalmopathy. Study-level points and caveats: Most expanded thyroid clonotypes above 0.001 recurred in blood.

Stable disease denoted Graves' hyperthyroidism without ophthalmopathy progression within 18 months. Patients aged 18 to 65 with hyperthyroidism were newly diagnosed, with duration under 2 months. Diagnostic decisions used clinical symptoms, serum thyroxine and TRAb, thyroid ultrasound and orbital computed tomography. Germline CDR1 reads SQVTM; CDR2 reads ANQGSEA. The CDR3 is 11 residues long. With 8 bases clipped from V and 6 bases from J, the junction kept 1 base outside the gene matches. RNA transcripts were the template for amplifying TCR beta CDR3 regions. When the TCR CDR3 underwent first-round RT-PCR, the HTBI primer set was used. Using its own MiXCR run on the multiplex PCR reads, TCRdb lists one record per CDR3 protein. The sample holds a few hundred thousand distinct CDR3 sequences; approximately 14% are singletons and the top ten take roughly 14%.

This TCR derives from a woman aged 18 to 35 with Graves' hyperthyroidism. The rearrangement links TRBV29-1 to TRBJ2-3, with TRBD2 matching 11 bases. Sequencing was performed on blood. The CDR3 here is CSTSGGDTQYF. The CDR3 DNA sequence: TGCAGCACTAGCGGGGGTGATACGCAGTATTTT.